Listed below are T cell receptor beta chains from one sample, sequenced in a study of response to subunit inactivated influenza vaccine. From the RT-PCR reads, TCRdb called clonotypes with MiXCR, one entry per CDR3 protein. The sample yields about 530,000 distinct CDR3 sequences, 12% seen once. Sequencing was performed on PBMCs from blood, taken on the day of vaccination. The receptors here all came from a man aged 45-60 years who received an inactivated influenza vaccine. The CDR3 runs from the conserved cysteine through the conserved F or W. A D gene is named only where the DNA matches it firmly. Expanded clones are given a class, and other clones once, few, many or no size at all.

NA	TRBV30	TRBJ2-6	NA	CASQGSSGANVLTF	TGTGCCTCCCAGGGCAGCTCTGGGGCCAACGTCCTGACTTTC
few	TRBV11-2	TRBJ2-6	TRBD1	CASKRQGKGSGANVLTF	TGTGCCAGCAAGAGACAGGGCAAAGGGTCTGGGGCCAACGTCCTGACTTTC
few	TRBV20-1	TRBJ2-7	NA	CSAIPGWEPAYEQYF	TGCAGTGCTATCCCGGGTTGGGAGCCCGCCTACGAGCAGTACTTC
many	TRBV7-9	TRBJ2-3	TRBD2	CASSPRGKRGGPDTQYF	TGTGCCAGCAGCCCCAGAGGGAAGCGGGGGGGACCAGATACGCAGTATTTT
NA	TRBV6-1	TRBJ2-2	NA	CASGRGLQNTGELFF	TGTGCCAGCGGTAGAGGCCTACAGAACACCGGGGAGCTGTTTTTT
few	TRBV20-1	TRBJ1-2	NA	CSAREGGAGYTF	TGCAGTGCTAGAGAAGGCGGGGCCGGCTACACCTTC
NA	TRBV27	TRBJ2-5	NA	CASSLLGTGETQYF	TGTGCCAGCAGTTTATTAGGGACCGGGGAGACCCAGTACTTC
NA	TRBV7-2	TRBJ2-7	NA	CASSLGGQTYEQYF	TGTGCCAGCAGCTTAGGGGGACAAACCTACGAGCAGTACTTC
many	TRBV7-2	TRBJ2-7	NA	CATRSGYNFYEQYF	TGTGCCACCCGCTCAGGGTATAATTTCTACGAGCAGTACTTC
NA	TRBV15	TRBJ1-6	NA	CATSGRLIGPLHF	TGTGCCACCAGCGGTAGATTAATTGGACCCCTCCACTTT
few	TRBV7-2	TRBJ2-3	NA	CASRPPGTDTQYF	TGTGCCAGCAGGCCCCCAGGCACAGATACGCAGTATTTT
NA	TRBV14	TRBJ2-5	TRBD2	CASSQYELAGTETQYF	TGTGCCAGCAGCCAATATGAACTAGCGGGGACAGAGACCCAGTACTTC
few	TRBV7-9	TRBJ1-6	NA	CASSRSNSPLHF	TGTGCCAGCAGCCGGTCTAATTCACCCCTCCACTTT
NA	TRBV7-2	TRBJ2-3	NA	CASSPNSVGAADTQYF	TGTGCCAGCAGCCCCAACTCCGTGGGGGCAGCAGATACGCAGTATTTT
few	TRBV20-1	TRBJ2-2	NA	CSARGGLPTGELFF	TGCAGTGCTAGAGGTGGCTTGCCAACCGGGGAGCTGTTTTTT
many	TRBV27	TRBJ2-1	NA	CASSLVGALHEQFF	TGTGCCAGCAGTTTAGTTGGGGCGTTACATGAGCAGTTCTTC
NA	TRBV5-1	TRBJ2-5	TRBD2	CASSLGIRFGGGDVTQYF	TGCGCCAGCAGCTTGGGGATTCGGTTTGGCGGGGGTGACGTGACCCAGTACTTC
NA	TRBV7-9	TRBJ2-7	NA	CASSLYTGSSYEQYF	TGTGCCAGCAGCTTATATACTGGGAGCTCCTACGAGCAGTACTTC
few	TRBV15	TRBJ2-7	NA	CATSRQSSYEQYF	TGTGCCACCAGCAGACAGAGCTCCTACGAGCAGTACTTC
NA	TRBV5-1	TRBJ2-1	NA	CASSLPGLDSNEQFF	TGCGCCAGCAGCCTCCCGGGACTGGATTCAAATGAGCAGTTCTTC